This TCR beta chain was sequenced for a study of cytomegalovirus exposure and HLA in healthy donors. General study results and limits: Common viral pathogens were later found to be apparently linked to several of the most significant clusters. CMV serostatus was the sole immune exposure information available.

The CDR3 extends over 12 amino acids. Looked up from germline, CDR1 is GTSNPN and CDR2 is SVGIG (reference sequence). V gave up 0 bases and J gave up 14 bases, with 16 bases separating them. Comments on this clone: Antigen: not known.

Primers: 60 Vbeta forward and 13 Jbeta reverse. In the source study's methods: In a later analysis, of around 85 million unique beta chains, 9 million to 11 million appeared in at least two donors. Using immunoSEQ multiplex PCR, the repertoire was profiled, and TCRdb retains in-frame clones only, with some absent. Clonal size and the V and J genes are those of that table, whereas D and trimming came from the DNA. The sample holds over 70,000 clones, about 73% seen once. The donors were healthy bone marrow donors. The chain links TRBV30 to TRBJ2-5; D may be TRBD2 (6 bases). Specimen: PBMCs. This receptor was obtained from a woman aged 45-59 years in good health and CMV-seropositive. The CDR3 DNA reads as TGTGCCTGGAGTGTAGGAGGGTCCGGGATCTACTTC. This codes for CAWSVGGSGIYF.